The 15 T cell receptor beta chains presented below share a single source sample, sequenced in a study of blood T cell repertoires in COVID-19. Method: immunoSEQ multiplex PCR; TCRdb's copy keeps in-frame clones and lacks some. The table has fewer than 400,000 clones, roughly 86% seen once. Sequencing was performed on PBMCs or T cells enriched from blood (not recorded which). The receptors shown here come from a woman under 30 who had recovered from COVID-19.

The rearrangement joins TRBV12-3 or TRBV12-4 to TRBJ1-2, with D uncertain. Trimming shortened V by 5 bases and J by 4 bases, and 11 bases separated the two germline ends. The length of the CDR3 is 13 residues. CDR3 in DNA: TGTGCCAGCAGTCCGTCCTGGGCCTATGGCTACACCTTC. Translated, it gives CASSPSWAYGYTF.

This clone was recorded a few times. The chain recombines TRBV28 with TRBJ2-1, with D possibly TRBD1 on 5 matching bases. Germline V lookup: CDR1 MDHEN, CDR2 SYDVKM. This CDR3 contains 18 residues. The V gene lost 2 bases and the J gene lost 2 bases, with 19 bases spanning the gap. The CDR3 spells CASSLDLTASYTYNEQFF. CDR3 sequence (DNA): TGTGCCAGCAGTTTAGACCTGACAGCCTCATACACCTACAATGAGCAGTTCTTC.

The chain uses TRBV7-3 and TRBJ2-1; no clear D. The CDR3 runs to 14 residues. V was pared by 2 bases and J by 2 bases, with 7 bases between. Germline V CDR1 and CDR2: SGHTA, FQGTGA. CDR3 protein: CASSLEDTYNEQFF. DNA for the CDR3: TGTGCCAGCAGCTTAGAAGACACCTACAATGAGCAGTTCTTC.

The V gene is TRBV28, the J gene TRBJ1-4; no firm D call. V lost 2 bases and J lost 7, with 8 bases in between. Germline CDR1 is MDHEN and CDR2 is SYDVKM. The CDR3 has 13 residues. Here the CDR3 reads CASSLSSGEKLFF. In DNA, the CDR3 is TGTGCCAGCAGTTTAAGTTCGGGTGAAAAACTGTTTTTT.

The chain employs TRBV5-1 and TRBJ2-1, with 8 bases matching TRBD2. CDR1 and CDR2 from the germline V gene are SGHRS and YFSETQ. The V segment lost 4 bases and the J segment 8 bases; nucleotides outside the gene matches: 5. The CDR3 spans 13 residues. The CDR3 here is CASSEGLAHEQFF. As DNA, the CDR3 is TGCGCCAGCAGCGAAGGACTAGCCCATGAGCAGTTCTTC.

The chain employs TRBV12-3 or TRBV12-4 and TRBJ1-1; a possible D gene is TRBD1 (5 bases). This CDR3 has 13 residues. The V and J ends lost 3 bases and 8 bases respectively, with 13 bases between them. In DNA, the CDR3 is TGTGCCAGCAGTTTCGGTAAGACAGTCGAAGCTTTCTTT. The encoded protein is CASSFGKTVEAFF.

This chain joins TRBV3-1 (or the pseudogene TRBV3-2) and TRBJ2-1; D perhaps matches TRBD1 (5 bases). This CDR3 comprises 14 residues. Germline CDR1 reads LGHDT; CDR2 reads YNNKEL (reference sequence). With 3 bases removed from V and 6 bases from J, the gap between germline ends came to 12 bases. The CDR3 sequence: CASSQWGRVNEQFF. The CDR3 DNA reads TGTGCCAGCAGCCAGTGGGGCCGGGTCAATGAGCAGTTCTTC.

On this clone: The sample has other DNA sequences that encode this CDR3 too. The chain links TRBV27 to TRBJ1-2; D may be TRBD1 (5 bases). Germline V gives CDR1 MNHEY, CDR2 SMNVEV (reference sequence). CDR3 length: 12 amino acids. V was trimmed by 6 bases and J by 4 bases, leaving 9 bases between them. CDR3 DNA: TGTGCCAGCAGCGGGCAGGGCTATGGCTACACCTTC. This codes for CASSGQGYGYTF.

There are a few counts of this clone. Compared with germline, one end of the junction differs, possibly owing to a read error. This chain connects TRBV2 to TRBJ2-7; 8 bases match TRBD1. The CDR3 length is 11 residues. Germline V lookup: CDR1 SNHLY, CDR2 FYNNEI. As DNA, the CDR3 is TGTGCCAGCAGTGAGCCGGGACAGGTAGGCTTC. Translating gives CASSEPGQVGF.

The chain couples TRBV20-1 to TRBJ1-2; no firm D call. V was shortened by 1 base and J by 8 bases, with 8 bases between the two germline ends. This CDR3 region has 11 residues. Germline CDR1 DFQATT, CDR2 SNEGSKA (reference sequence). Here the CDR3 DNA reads TGCAGTGCTAGAGTAGGCAGGGGCTACACCTTC. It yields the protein CSARVGRGYTF.

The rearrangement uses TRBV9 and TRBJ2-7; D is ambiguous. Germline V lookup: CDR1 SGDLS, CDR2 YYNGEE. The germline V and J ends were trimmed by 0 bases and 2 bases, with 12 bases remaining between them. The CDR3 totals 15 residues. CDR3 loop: CASSVDEGATYEQYF. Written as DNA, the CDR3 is TGTGCCAGCAGCGTAGATGAAGGAGCAACCTACGAGCAGTACTTC.

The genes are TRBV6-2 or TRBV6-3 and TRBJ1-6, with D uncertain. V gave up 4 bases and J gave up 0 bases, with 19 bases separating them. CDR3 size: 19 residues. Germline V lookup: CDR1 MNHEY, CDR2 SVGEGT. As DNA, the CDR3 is TGTGCCAGCAGTTTACGTGGTGACACGAGCGGCTCCTATAATTCACCCCTCCACTTT. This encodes CASSLRGDTSGSYNSPLHF.

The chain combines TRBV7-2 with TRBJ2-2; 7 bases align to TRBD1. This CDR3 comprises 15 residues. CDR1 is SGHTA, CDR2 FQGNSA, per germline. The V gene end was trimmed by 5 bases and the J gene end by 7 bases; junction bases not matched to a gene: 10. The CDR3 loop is CASSQYRGLGGELFF. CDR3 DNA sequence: TGTGCCAGCAGCCAATACAGGGGCCTCGGCGGGGAGCTGTTTTTT. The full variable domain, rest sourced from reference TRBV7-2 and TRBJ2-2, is GAGVSQSPSNKVTEKGKDVELRCDPISGHTALYWYRQSLGQGLEFLIYFQGNSAPDKSGLPSDRFSAERTGGSVSTLTIQRTQQEDSAVYLCASSQYRGLGGELFFGEGSRLTVL.

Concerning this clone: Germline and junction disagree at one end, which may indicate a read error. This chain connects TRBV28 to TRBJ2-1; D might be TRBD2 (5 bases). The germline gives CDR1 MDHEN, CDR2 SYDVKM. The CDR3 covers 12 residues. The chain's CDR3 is CASRPPTSPLVF. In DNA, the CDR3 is TGTGCCAGCAGGCCTCCCACTAGTCCTCTGGTCTTC.

This chain's CDR3 is CASSLGLAGVGETQYF. CDR3 bases: TGTGCCAGCAGCCTCGGACTAGCGGGGGTTGGGGAGACCCAGTACTTC. The J gene is TRBJ2-5, the V gene TRBV7-2, with 13 bases fitting TRBD2. Losses at the gene ends were 5 bases for V and 5 bases for J; bases not matched to a gene: 8. The CDR3 has 16 amino acids. Germline-derived CDR1 and CDR2 are SGHTA and FQGNSA. The full variable domain, in which reference TRBV7-2 and TRBJ2-5 provide the parts outside the CDR3, is GAGVSQSPSNKVTEKGKDVELRCDPISGHTALYWYRQSLGQGLEFLIYFQGNSAPDKSGLPSDRFSAERTGGSVSTLTIQRTQQEDSAVYLCASSLGLAGVGETQYFGPGTRLLVL.